The next 7 T cell receptor beta chains were all read from a single sample in a study of T cell responses to AZD1222 COVID-19 vaccine. This table comes from immunoSEQ multiplex PCR, and its TCRdb copy is limited to in-frame clones, with some not included. The sample holds about 84,000 clones, 70% to 90% seen once. The sequencing here drew on peripheral blood, taken on day 0 of AZD1222 vaccination. The receptors stem from an adult in good health.

The V gene is TRBV19, the J gene TRBJ2-1; 13 bases map to TRBD2. Germline V gives CDR1 LNHDA, CDR2 SQIVND (reference sequence). The CDR3 runs to 17 residues. After removal of 5 bases from V and 7 bases from J, the junction contained 11 bases not matched to a gene. The CDR3 sequence is CASSLRTSGRSGNEQFF. CDR3 bases: TGTGCCAGTAGTCTACGGACTAGCGGGAGATCTGGTAATGAGCAGTTCTTC.

The rearrangement joins TRBV7-2 to TRBJ2-1; possibly TRBD1 or TRBD2 for D (5 bases each). CDR1 SGHTA and CDR2 FQGNSA come from the germline V gene. CDR3 length: 13 residues. The V end was cut by 6 bases, the J end by 8 bases, with 14 bases between. The CDR3, as DNA: TGTGCCAGCAGGACGCAACGGGGCGATGAGCAGTTCTTC. Protein product: CASRTQRGDEQFF. The full variable domain, with the rest looked up from reference TRBV7-2 and TRBJ2-1, is GAGVSQSPSNKVTEKGKDVELRCDPISGHTALYWYRQSLGQGLEFLIYFQGNSAPDKSGLPSDRFSAERTGGSVSTLTIQRTQQEDSAVYLCASRTQRGDEQFFGPGTRLTVL.

This chain uses TRBV27 with TRBJ2-1, with D possibly matching TRBD2 (6 bases). Germline lookup yields CDR1 MNHEY and CDR2 SMNVEV (reference sequence). This CDR3 contains 16 residues. The V end lost 4 bases, the J end lost 1 base, and 14 bases lay between the germline ends. CDR3 sequence reads: CASSSRLVGSYNEQFF. CDR3 DNA sequence: TGTGCCAGCAGTTCCAGACTAGTAGGTTCCTACAATGAGCAGTTCTTC.

The chain links TRBV30 to TRBJ1-1; D is ambiguous. Trimming took 0 bases from V and 4 from J, leaving 3 bases between them. The CDR3 runs to 11 residues. Germline-derived CDR1 and CDR2 are GTSNPN and SVGIG (reference sequence). The CDR3 sequence: CAWSVLTEAFF. CDR3 coding DNA: TGTGCCTGGAGTGTACTCACTGAAGCTTTCTTT.

The gene calls are TRBV9 and TRBJ1-2; D is perhaps TRBD1 (5 bases). Deletions cut 0 bases from V and 4 bases from J, with 10 bases between. Germline values: CDR1 SGDLS, CDR2 YYNGEE. The CDR3 is made up of 14 amino acids. CDR3 amino acids: CASSVDGGTYGYTF. CDR3 in DNA: TGTGCCAGCAGCGTAGATGGGGGGACCTATGGCTACACCTTC.

The V and J genes are TRBV5-1 and TRBJ2-5, with TRBD2 matching 12 bases. Germline trimming cut 0 bases from V and 5 bases from J; bases unmatched to any gene: 8. CDR1 is SGHRS, CDR2 YFSETQ, per germline. The CDR3 sequence is 17 residues long. The CDR3 DNA follows: TGCGCCAGCAGCTTGGGTCTAGCGGGAGGGCCGGGGGAGACCCAGTACTTC. It is translated as CASSLGLAGGPGETQYF.

The genes are TRBV7-8 and TRBJ2-5; 7 bases match TRBD2. Germline CDR1 SGHVS, CDR2 FQNEAQ. This CDR3 spans 14 amino acids. V shed 3 bases and J 3 bases; nucleotides not matched to a gene: 4. DNA of the CDR3: TGTGCCAGCAGCTTGGGACTAATAGAAGAGACCCAGTACTTC. It encodes CASSLGLIEETQYF.